Below, one TCR beta chain is given with its context. PCR primers comprised 60 Vbeta and 13 Jbeta primers. Repertoires were generated with immunoSEQ multiplex PCR, while TCRdb's copy carries only in-frame clones and drops some. The sample lists 150,000 to 200,000 clones, around 80% seen once, with more than 8% in the top ten. This entry is derived from a study of cytomegalovirus exposure and HLA in healthy donors. V was cut by 4 bases and J by 1 base, with 14 bases left in between. The CDR3 runs 15 residues. Germline assignment: CDR1 SGHRS and CDR2 YFSETQ. This chain connects TRBV5-1 to TRBJ1-1, with D possibly matching TRBD1 (6 bases). This clonotype was sampled from a male donor in good health and CMV-seropositive. Sequenced: PBMCs. The CDR3 sequence is CASSTRTVANTEAFF. The CDR3 nucleotides are TGCGCCAGCAGCACCCGGACAGTTGCGAACACTGAAGCTTTCTTT.